These 23 T cell receptor beta chains originate from one sample sequenced in a study of blood T cell repertoires in COVID-19. Data came from immunoSEQ multiplex PCR; TCRdb stores just in-frame clones and leaves some out. The sample has about 270,000 clones; less than 85% are singletons. The sequenced sample was peripheral blood. These receptors were obtained from a woman younger than 30 with acute or convalescent COVID-19.

CDR3 bases: TGTGCCAGCAGCTTGGCCGTGGGACAGCGCCCCAATTTTGCGAGAGATACGCAGTATTTT. Encoded protein: CASSLAVGQRPNFARDTQYF. The V gene is TRBV5-4, the J gene TRBJ2-3, with 7 bases fitting TRBD1. J was trimmed by 5 bases and V by 0 bases; bases with no gene match: 21. This CDR3 region has 20 residues. The germline gives CDR1 SGHNT, CDR2 YYREEE (reference sequence).

Turning to this clone: This sample includes further DNA sequences coding for the same CDR3. The genes are TRBV3-1 (or the pseudogene TRBV3-2) and TRBJ1-3; D not resolved. Germline CDR1 reads LGHDT; CDR2 reads YNNKEL (reference sequence). Trimming shortened V by 1 base and J by 2 bases, and 6 bases separated the two germline ends. This CDR3 comprises 14 residues. The CDR3 nucleotides read TGTGCCAGCAGCCAAGGCGGTACTGGAAACACCATATATTTT. As protein: CASSQGGTGNTIYF.

This chain connects TRBV4-1 to TRBJ1-6; the D is unclear. The CDR3 is 15 residues long. Germline V gives CDR1 MGHRA, CDR2 YSYEKL. Trimming took 0 bases from V and 7 from J, leaving 10 bases between them. This CDR3 is CASSQDWAGNSPLHF. CDR3 DNA sequence: TGCGCCAGCAGCCAAGATTGGGCGGGAAATTCACCCCTCCACTTT.

This rearrangement joins TRBV2 to TRBJ2-5; TRBD1 aligns across 11 bases. J was trimmed by 2 bases and V by 6 bases; bases with no gene match: 5. Germline CDR1 reads SNHLY; CDR2 reads FYNNEI. There are 15 residues in the CDR3. CDR3 DNA: TGTGCCAGCAGGGTGGACAGGGGGCTGCAAGAGACCCAGTACTTC. This encodes CASRVDRGLQETQYF.

This chain links TRBV7-9 with TRBJ2-7; 13 bases line up with TRBD2. Germline CDR1 SEHNR, CDR2 FQNEAQ (reference sequence). V dropped 4 bases and J dropped 2; count of bases not matched to a gene: 5. The CDR3 consists of 16 residues. The CDR3 nucleotides are TGTGCCAGCAGCTCCACGACTAGCGGGGGGACCTACGAGCAGTACTTC. Translating it yields CASSSTTSGGTYEQYF. Drawing the rest from reference TRBV7-9 and TRBJ2-7, the complete variable domain is DTGVSQNPRHKITKRGQNVTFRCDPISEHNRLYWYRQTLGQGPEFLTYFQNEAQLEKSRLLSDRFSAERPKGSFSTLEIQRTEQGDSAMYLCASSSTTSGGTYEQYFGPGTRLTVT.

The V call is TRBV6-2 or TRBV6-3, the J call TRBJ2-1; 8 bases fit TRBD1. CDR1 is MNHEY, CDR2 SVGEGT, per germline. This CDR3 has 15 amino acids. With V trimmed by 4 bases and J by 4 bases, 6 bases remained unmatched. The CDR3 coding sequence is TGTGCCAGCAGTTTCCGGACAGGGTGGTACAATGAGCAGTTCTTC. This codes for CASSFRTGWYNEQFF.

In DNA form, the CDR3 reads TGTGCCAGCAGCTTAGGGACCCCGGGAACCCAGTACTTC. Translated, it gives CASSLGTPGTQYF. This rearrangement joins TRBV11-3 to TRBJ2-5; possible D gene TRBD2, 5 bases. The germline CDR1 and CDR2 sequences are SGHNT and YENEEA. CDR3 length: 13 amino acids. V dropped 1 base and J dropped 8 bases, with 11 bases sitting between them. Looking up the rest from reference TRBV11-3 and TRBJ2-5 gives the full variable domain: EAGVVQSPRYKIIEKKQPVAFWCNPISGHNTLYWYLQNLGQGPELLIRYENEEAVDDSQLPKDRFSAERLKGVDSTLKIQPAELGDSAVYLCASSLGTPGTQYFGPGTRLLVL.

V and J are TRBV25-1 and TRBJ2-5; 9 bases agree with TRBD2. V was clipped by 2 bases and J by 3 bases; unmatched bases: 4. In germline, CDR1 is MGHDK, CDR2 SYGVNS. The CDR3 runs to 15 residues. This CDR3 reads CASSEPSGNEETQYF. The CDR3 DNA reads TGTGCCAGCAGTGAACCTAGCGGGAACGAAGAGACCCAGTACTTC. The full variable domain, in which reference TRBV25-1 and TRBJ2-5 provide the parts outside the CDR3, is EADIYQTPRYLVIGTGKKITLECSQTMGHDKMYWYQQDPGMELHLIHYSYGVNSTEKGDLSSESTVSRIRTEHFPLTLESARPSHTSQYLCASSEPSGNEETQYFGPGTRLLVL.

This chain connects TRBV30 to TRBJ1-1; no clear D gene. The V end was cut by 0 bases, the J end by 2 bases, with 7 bases between. The CDR3 contains 13 residues. CDR1 and CDR2 (germline): GTSNPN, SVGIG (reference sequence). The CDR3 reads CAWSVIVNTEAFF. In DNA, the CDR3 is TGTGCCTGGAGTGTAATAGTAAACACTGAAGCTTTCTTT. The full variable domain, its missing parts supplied by reference TRBV30 and TRBJ1-1, is SQTIHQWPATLVQPVGSPLSLECTVEGTSNPNLYWYRQAAGRGLQLLFYSVGIGQISSEVPQNLSASRPQDRQFILSSKKLLLSDSGFYLCAWSVIVNTEAFFGQGTRLTVV.

The chain recombines TRBV6-5 with TRBJ1-5; D gene uncertain. Trimming removed 7 bases at V and 9 bases at J, with 22 bases between. The CDR3 is 15 amino acids. The V gene's germline CDR1 is MNHEY and CDR2 SVGAGI. CDR3 sequence reads: CASIPSPLGNWPQHF. The CDR3 nucleotides read TGTGCCAGCATCCCTTCCCCCCTAGGCAATTGGCCCCAGCATTTT.

The genes are TRBV3-1 (or the pseudogene TRBV3-2) and TRBJ1-2; unclear D gene. Germline CDR1 reads LGHDT; CDR2 reads YNNKEL (reference sequence). This CDR3 contains 19 residues. V lost 0 bases and J 4 bases, leaving 24 bases between the germline ends. The DNA of the CDR3 is TGTGCCAGCAGCCAAGAGAGAACTGGGCCTTCGTCCCCTTCCTATGGCTACACCTTC. This sequence encodes CASSQERTGPSSPSYGYTF.

This chain uses TRBV28 with TRBJ2-2; tentatively, D is TRBD2 (5 bases). The CDR3 is 19 amino acids. Trimming took 3 bases from V and 0 from J, leaving 20 bases between them. Germline V gene data show CDR1 as MDHEN and CDR2 as SYDVKM. CDR3 loop: CASSFQLDMNAANTGELFF. The CDR3 coding sequence is TGTGCCAGCAGTTTTCAACTAGATATGAACGCAGCGAACACCGGGGAGCTGTTTTTT. Full variable domain (missing parts from reference TRBV28 and TRBJ2-2): DVKVTQSSRYLVKRTGEKVFLECVQDMDHENMFWYRQDPGLGLRLIYFSYDVKMKEKGDIPEGYSVSREKKERFSLILESASTNQTSMYLCASSFQLDMNAANTGELFFGEGSRLTVL.

The V and J genes are TRBV28 and TRBJ1-2; 7 positions agree with TRBD1. Germline V gene data show CDR1 as MDHEN and CDR2 as SYDVKM. The CDR3 extends over 14 amino acids. Trimming took 5 bases from V and 2 from J; bases not matched to a gene: 5. The CDR3 is CASSIHRGNYGYTF. The CDR3 DNA is TGTGCCAGCAGTATCCACAGGGGAAACTATGGCTACACCTTC.

This rearrangement joins TRBV19 to TRBJ2-6, with D possibly matching TRBD2 (6 bases). The germline V and J ends were trimmed by 5 bases and 0 bases, with 14 bases remaining between them. There are 17 residues in the CDR3. CDR1 and CDR2 from the germline V gene are LNHDA and SQIVND (reference sequence). The CDR3 sequence is CASSRRGFGSGANVLTF. The DNA of the CDR3 is TGTGCCAGTAGTCGGCGGGGTTTCGGCTCTGGGGCCAACGTCCTGACTTTC.

V gene TRBV30 combines with J gene TRBJ2-5; D unresolved. The CDR3 covers 13 residues. V lost 0 bases and J lost 6, with 11 bases in between. The V gene's germline CDR1 is GTSNPN and CDR2 SVGIG (reference sequence). The CDR3 sequence is CAWSVSTQKTQYF. CDR3 bases: TGTGCCTGGAGTGTATCCACACAGAAGACCCAGTACTTC. The full variable domain, its missing parts supplied by reference TRBV30 and TRBJ2-5, is SQTIHQWPATLVQPVGSPLSLECTVEGTSNPNLYWYRQAAGRGLQLLFYSVGIGQISSEVPQNLSASRPQDRQFILSSKKLLLSDSGFYLCAWSVSTQKTQYFGPGTRLLVL.

This clone was picked up a small number of times. The DNA of the CDR3 is TGTGCCAGCAGCTCAGGGGGCGCGAGAGGGGCCAACGTCCTGACTTTC. The encoded protein is CASSSGGARGANVLTF. J is TRBJ2-6 and V is TRBV7-9, with 8 bases lining up with TRBD1. There are 16 residues in the CDR3. Germline CDR1 reads SEHNR; CDR2 reads FQNEAQ (reference sequence). V shed 4 bases, J shed 4 bases, and the junction held 6 bases outside the gene matches.

The chain combines TRBV7-2 with TRBJ2-3, with D perhaps TRBD1 (6 bases). V shed 4 bases and J shed 4 bases, with 15 bases lying between them. Looked up from germline, CDR1 is SGHTA and CDR2 is FQGNSA. This CDR3 spans 15 amino acids. DNA of the CDR3: TGTGCCAGCAGCTCACAGGGTCTTCGGGCAGATACGCAGTATTTT. It is translated as CASSSQGLRADTQYF.

The rearrangement uses TRBV18 and TRBJ1-1, with D possibly matching TRBD1 (5 bases). The ends were cut back, 0 bases at V and 5 bases at J, with 16 bases in the middle. The germline V gene has CDR1 KGHSH and CDR2 LQKENI. CDR3 length: 16 residues. CDR3 in amino acids: CASSPPAGVEVTEAFF. For the CDR3, the DNA is TGTGCCAGCTCACCACCAGCGGGGGTAGAGGTGACTGAAGCTTTCTTT.

The chain couples TRBV7-8 to TRBJ1-5, with TRBD1 matching over 9 bases. The CDR3 runs 14 residues. In germline, CDR1 is SGHVS, CDR2 FQNEAQ. V dropped 3 bases and J dropped 6; count of bases not matched to a gene: 3. CDR3 DNA sequence: TGTGCCAGCAGCTTCACAGGGGGCGGTCAGCCCCAGCATTTT. Its protein is CASSFTGGGQPQHF. Filled out from reference TRBV7-8 and TRBJ1-5, the complete variable domain reads GAGVSQSPRYKVAKRGQDVALRCDPISGHVSLFWYQQALGQGPEFLTYFQNEAQLDKSGLPSDRFFAERPEGSVSTLKIQRTQQEDSAVYLCASSFTGGGQPQHFGDGTRLSIL.

This clone was seen a handful of times. V is TRBV10-1 and J is TRBJ2-7, with 11 bases lining up with TRBD2. The CDR3 has 16 amino acids. Germline CDR1 is WNHNN and CDR2 is SYGVQD (reference sequence). Losses at the gene ends were 2 bases for V and 0 bases for J; bases not matched to a gene: 3. DNA of the CDR3: TGCGCCAGCAGTGAGACCGGGACTAGCGGCTCCTACGAGCAGTACTTC. Its protein is CASSETGTSGSYEQYF.

The V gene is TRBV3-1 (or the pseudogene TRBV3-2), the J gene TRBJ1-4; TRBD1 might be the D (5 bases). V lost 0 bases and J lost 5, with 7 bases in between. This CDR3 has 14 residues. CDR1 is LGHDT and CDR2 is YNNKEL in the germline V gene (reference sequence). The CDR3 is CASSQDWGNEKLFF. The CDR3 bases are TGTGCCAGCAGCCAAGACTGGGGCAATGAAAAACTGTTTTTT.

This chain uses TRBV4-3 with TRBJ2-7; 10 bases line up with TRBD2. CDR1 LGHNA and CDR2 YSLEER come from the germline V gene. This CDR3 has 16 residues. J gave up 3 bases and V 4 bases, and 9 bases lay outside the gene matches. CDR3 region: CASSLDSSGSFYEQYF. CDR3 sequence (DNA): TGCGCCAGCAGCCTGGACTCTAGCGGGAGTTTCTACGAGCAGTACTTC.

V and J are TRBV7-2 and TRBJ2-1; D uncertain. CDR1 SGHTA and CDR2 FQGNSA come from the germline V gene. The ends were cut back, 5 bases at V and 4 bases at J, with 24 bases in the middle. This CDR3 has 18 amino acids. The CDR3 loop is CASSPNQASPVNYNEQFF. CDR3 bases: TGTGCCAGCAGCCCTAATCAGGCTTCCCCAGTAAATTACAATGAGCAGTTCTTC.